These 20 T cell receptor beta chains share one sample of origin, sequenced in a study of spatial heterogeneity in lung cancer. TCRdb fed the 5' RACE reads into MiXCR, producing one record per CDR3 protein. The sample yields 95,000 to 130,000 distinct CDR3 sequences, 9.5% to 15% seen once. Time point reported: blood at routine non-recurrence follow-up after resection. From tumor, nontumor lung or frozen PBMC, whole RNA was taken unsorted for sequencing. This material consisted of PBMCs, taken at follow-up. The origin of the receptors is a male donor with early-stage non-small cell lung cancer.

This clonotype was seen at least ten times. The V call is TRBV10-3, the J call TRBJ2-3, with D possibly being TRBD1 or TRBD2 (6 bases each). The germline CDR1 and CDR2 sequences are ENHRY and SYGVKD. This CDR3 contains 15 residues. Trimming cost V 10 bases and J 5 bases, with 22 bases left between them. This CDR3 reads CATSGAQIYGDTQYF. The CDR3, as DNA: TGTGCCACCTCGGGGGCGCAGATTTATGGAGATACGCAGTATTTT.

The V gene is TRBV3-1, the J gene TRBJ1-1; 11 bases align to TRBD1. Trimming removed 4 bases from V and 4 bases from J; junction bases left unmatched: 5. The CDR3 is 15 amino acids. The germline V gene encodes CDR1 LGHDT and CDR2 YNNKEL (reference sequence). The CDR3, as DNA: TGTGCCAGCAGCCGGACAGGGGGCTTGGCCACTGAAGCTTTCTTT. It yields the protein CASSRTGGLATEAFF.

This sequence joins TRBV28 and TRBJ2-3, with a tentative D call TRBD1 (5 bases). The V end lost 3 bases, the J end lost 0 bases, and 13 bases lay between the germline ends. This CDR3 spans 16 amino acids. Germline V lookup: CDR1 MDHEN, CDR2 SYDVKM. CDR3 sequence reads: CASSFVRGTSTDTQYF. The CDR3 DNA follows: TGTGCCAGCAGTTTTGTTAGGGGAACTAGCACAGATACGCAGTATTTT.

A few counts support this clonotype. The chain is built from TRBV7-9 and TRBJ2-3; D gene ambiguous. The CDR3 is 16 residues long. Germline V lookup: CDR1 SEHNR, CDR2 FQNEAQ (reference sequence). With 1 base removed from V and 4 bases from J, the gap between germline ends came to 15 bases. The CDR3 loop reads CASSLGRARSADTQYF. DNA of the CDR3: TGTGCCAGCAGCTTAGGTCGAGCAAGGAGCGCAGATACGCAGTATTTT.

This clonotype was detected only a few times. The chain's CDR3 is CASRAWLQETQYF. In DNA form, the CDR3 reads TGTGCCAGCCGCGCGTGGTTACAAGAGACCCAGTACTTC. The chain links TRBV6-2 or TRBV6-3 to TRBJ2-5; D unresolved. V lost 8 bases and J 2 bases, leaving 12 bases between the germline ends. Germline V CDR1 and CDR2: MNHEY, SVGEGT. The CDR3 is 13 residues long.

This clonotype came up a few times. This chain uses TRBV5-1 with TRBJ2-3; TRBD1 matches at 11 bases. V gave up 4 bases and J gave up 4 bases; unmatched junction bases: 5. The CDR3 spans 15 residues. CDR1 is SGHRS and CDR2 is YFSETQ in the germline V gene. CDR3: CASSPDRGPSDTQYF. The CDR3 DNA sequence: TGCGCCAGCAGCCCGGACAGGGGGCCGTCAGATACGCAGTATTTT.

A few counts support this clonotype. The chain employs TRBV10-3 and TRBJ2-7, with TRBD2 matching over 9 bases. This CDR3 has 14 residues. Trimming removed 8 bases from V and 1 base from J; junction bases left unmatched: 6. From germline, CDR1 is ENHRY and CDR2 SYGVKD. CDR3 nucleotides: TGTGCCATCGCGGGAGGGACAGTTTCCTACGAGCAGTACTTC. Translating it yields CAIAGGTVSYEQYF.

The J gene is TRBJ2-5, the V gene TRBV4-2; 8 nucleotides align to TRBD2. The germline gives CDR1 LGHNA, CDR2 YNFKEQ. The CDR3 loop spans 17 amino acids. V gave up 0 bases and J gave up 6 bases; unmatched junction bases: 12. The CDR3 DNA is TGTGCCAGCAGCCAAGATGGAGGGACTAGTCTAGCAAAGACCCAGTACTTC. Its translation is CASSQDGGTSLAKTQYF.

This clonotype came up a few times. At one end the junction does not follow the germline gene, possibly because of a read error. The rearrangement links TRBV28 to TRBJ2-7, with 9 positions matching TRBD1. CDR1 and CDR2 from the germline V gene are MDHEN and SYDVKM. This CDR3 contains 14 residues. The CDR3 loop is CASSSWDRAYEQYF. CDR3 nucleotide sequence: TGTGCCAGTAGTTCCTGGGACAGGGCCTACGAGCAGTACTTC. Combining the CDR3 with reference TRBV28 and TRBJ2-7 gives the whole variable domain DVKVTQSSRYLVKRTGEKVFLECVQDMDHENMFWYRQDPGLGLRLIYFSYDVKMKEKGDIPEGYSVSREKKERFSLILESASTNQTSMYLCASSSWDRAYEQYFGPGTRLTVT.

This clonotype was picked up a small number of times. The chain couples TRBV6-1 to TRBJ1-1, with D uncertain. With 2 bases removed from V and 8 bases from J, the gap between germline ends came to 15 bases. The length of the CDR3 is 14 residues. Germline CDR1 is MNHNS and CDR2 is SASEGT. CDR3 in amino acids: CASSERVDSSEAFF. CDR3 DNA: TGTGCCAGCAGTGAAAGAGTTGACTCTTCCGAAGCTTTCTTT.

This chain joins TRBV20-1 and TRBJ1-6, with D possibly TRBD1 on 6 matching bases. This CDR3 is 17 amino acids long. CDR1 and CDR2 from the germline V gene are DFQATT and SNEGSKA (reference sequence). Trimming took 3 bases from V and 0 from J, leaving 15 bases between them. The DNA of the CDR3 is TGCAGTGCTAGTAGAGAGGGGGGGAGCTCCTATAATTCACCCCTCCACTTT. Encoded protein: CSASREGGSSYNSPLHF.

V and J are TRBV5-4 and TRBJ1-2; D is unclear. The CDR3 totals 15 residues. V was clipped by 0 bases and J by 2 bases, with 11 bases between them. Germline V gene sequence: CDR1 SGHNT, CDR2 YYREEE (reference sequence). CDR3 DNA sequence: TGTGCCAGCAGCTTGGCCGCGCAGATAAACTATGGCTACACCTTC. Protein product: CASSLAAQINYGYTF.

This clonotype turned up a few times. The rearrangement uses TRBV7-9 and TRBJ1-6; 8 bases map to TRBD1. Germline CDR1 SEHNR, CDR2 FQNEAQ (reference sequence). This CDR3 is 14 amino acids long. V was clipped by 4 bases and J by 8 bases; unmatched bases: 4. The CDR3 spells CASSSGQGDSPLHF. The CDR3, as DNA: TGTGCCAGCAGCTCTGGACAGGGAGATTCACCCCTCCACTTT.

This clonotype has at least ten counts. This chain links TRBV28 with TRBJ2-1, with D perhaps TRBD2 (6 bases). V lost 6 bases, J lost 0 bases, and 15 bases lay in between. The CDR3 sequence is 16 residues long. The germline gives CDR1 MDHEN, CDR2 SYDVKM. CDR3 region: CASSQEGYFSYNEQFF. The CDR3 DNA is TGTGCCAGCAGCCAGGAGGGGTACTTCTCCTACAATGAGCAGTTCTTC. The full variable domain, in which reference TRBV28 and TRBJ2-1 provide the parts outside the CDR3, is DVKVTQSSRYLVKRTGEKVFLECVQDMDHENMFWYRQDPGLGLRLIYFSYDVKMKEKGDIPEGYSVSREKKERFSLILESASTNQTSMYLCASSQEGYFSYNEQFFGPGTRLTVL.

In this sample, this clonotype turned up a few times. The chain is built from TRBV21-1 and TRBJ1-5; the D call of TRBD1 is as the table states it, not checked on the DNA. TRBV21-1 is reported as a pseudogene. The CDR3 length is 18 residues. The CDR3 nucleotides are TGTGCCAGTAGGTACTTGGGGGCGCGCCTATATAGCAATCAGCCCCAGCATTTT. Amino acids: CASRYLGARLYSNQPQHF.

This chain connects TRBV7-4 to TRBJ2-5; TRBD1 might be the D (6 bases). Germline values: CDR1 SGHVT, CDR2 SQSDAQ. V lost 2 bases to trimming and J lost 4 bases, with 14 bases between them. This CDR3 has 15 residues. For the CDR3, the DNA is TGTGCCAGCAGCTTAAATTGGGGGCCAGGAGAGACCCAGTACTTC. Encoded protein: CASSLNWGPGETQYF. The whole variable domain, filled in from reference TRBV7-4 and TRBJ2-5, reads GAGVSQSPRYKVAKRGRDVALRCDSISGHVTLYWYRQTLGQGSEVLTYSQSDAQRDKSGRPSGRFSAERPERSVSTLKIQRTEQGDSAVYLCASSLNWGPGETQYFGPGTRLLVL.

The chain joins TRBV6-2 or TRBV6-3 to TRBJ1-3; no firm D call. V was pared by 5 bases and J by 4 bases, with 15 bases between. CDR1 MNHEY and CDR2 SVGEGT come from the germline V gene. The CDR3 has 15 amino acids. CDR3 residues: CASSGQPSTGNTIYF. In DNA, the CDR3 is TGTGCCAGCAGTGGCCAGCCGTCGACGGGAAACACCATATATTTT.

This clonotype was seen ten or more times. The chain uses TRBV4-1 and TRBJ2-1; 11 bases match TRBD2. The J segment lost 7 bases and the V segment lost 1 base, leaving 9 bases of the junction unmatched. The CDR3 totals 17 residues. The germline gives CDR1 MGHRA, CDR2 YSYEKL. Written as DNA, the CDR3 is TGCGCCAGCAGCCAAGCCCCCCCTAGCGGGGGGCTTAATGAGCAGTTCTTC. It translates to CASSQAPPSGGLNEQFF.

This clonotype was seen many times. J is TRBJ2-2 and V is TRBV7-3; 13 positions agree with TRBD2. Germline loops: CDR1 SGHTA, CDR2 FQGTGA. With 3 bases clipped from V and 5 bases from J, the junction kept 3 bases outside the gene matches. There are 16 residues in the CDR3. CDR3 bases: TGTGCCAGCAGCTTGGGACTAGCGGGACAGACCGGGGAGCTGTTTTTT. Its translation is CASSLGLAGQTGELFF.

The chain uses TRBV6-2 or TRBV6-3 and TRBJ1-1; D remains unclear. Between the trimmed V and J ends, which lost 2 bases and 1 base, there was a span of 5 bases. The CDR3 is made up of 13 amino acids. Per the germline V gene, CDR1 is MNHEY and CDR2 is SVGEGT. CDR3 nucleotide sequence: TGTGCCAGCAGTTACATATGGAACACTGAAGCTTTCTTT. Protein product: CASSYIWNTEAFF.